Given below is one T cell receptor beta chain in context. This record comes from a study of shared clonotypes between healthy human individuals. Generated by immunoSEQ multiplex PCR, the TCRdb table keeps only in-frame clones and is missing some. The sample consists of 530,000 or so clones, over 75% of them appearing once. This CDR3 spans 13 amino acids. The V and J ends lost 4 bases and 4 bases respectively, with 10 bases between them. Germline CDR1 reads WNHNN; CDR2 reads SYGVQD (reference sequence). V is TRBV10-1 and J is TRBJ1-2, with D possibly matching TRBD1 (5 bases). Sequencing input: PBMCs. The clonotype comes from a middle-aged woman in good health. Some clones in this sample may be carry-over from other donors' samples. The CDR3 nucleotides are TGCGCCAGCAGTGCGTCGGGGCCCTATGGCTACACCTTC. It specifies CASSASGPYGYTF.